This T cell receptor (beta chain) derives from a study of shared T cell receptors in the human thymus. Germline V gene data show CDR1 as SGHTA and CDR2 as FQGNSA. Trimming shortened V by 5 bases and J by 1 base, and 21 bases separated the two germline ends. The CDR3 contains 19 residues. Measured with immunoSEQ multiplex PCR; TCRdb has only the in-frame clones, and not every one. This table holds 600,000 or so clones, roughly 86% found once. These same data were also listed under a study on human thymus T cells. From that report: Corrective surgery for congenital heart defects was being performed on the healthy Finnish infants who were the donors. It was from resections taken during corrective heart surgery that the thymus tissue came. Overlap was high between thymic repertoires from unrelated individuals, as reported in related research.

The sequence was collected from a boy in the first two years of life with a congenital heart defect. The chain has TRBV7-2 and TRBJ1-6, with D hard to call. The sample comprised thymocytes. The CDR3 protein is CASSHPLEGSESYNSPLHF. The DNA of the CDR3 is TGTGCCAGCAGCCACCCGTTGGAGGGCTCGGAGTCCTATAATTCACCCCTCCACTTT.